This is a list of T cell receptor beta chains from one sample in a study of long-term antiretroviral therapy in people with HIV. Using immunoSEQ multiplex PCR, the repertoire was profiled, and TCRdb retains in-frame clones only, with some absent. The table shows about 19,000 clones, with roughly 86% occurring only once. The source was unsorted PBMCs, collected 0.5 years after starting antiretroviral therapy. These receptors were taken from a man in his forties with HIV. Each CDR3 is given without its conserved first and last residue. A D gene is named only where the DNA matches it firmly. Part of the rows lack a size; the others show once, few, many or a class for expanded clones.

length,J,V,size,D,CDR3
11,TRBJ2-3,TRBV10-3,-,TRBD2,AISSGGTDTQY
14,TRBJ2-2,TRBV4-1,-,-,ASRMEGGAGTGELF
10,TRBJ1-1,TRBV29-1,once,-,SVDRMNTEAF
12,TRBJ2-3,TRBV19,-,TRBD2,ASSKAGAADTQY
10,TRBJ1-2,TRBV6-4,-,-,ASSDGNYGYT
11,TRBJ2-7,TRBV19,-,-,ASSIAGAYEQY
11,TRBJ2-3,TRBV5-8,-,-,ASSLLGADTQY
14,TRBJ1-5,TRBV2,few,-,ASSEVRSVGNQPQH
14,TRBJ1-1,TRBV7-9,-,-,ASSLSSGVGGTEAF
14,TRBJ2-6,TRBV5-1,-,TRBD2,ASSLVGTKGANVLT
11,TRBJ2-5,TRBV6-6,-,TRBD1,ASSYGTDGSQY
13,TRBJ1-2,TRBV9,once,TRBD1,ASSERTGGVGGYT
13,TRBJ1-3,TRBV30,-,TRBD1,AWSRDSGAGNTIY
11,TRBJ2-7,TRBV19,once,-,ASSITGTGEQY
12,TRBJ2-7,TRBV7-2,-,TRBD2,ASSGLAGGYEQY
12,TRBJ2-3,TRBV19,-,TRBD2,ASSIRGVPDTQY
12,TRBJ1-2,TRBV5-5,few,TRBD1,ASSLSTGGYGYT
11,TRBJ2-5,TRBV29-1,-,-,SVGGGDQETQY
14,TRBJ1-3,TRBV18,-,TRBD1,ASSPGTGAAGNTIY
14,TRBJ1-4,TRBV5-5,-,-,ASSPPSVATNEKLF
10,TRBJ1-2,TRBV28,-,-,ASSSTGYGYT
15,TRBJ1-2,TRBV9,-,-,ASSVEGHSGVGYGYT
14,TRBJ1-4,TRBV27,-,TRBD1,ASSLTSGTGFEKLF
11,TRBJ1-2,TRBV7-3,-,-,ASSPGSVYGYT
13,TRBJ1-2,TRBV9,-,TRBD1,ASSVTGTGLYGYT
10,TRBJ2-6,TRBV7-9,-,-,ASTKGANVLT
13,TRBJ2-6,TRBV6-1,-,TRBD1,ASSSTGAGANVLT
12,TRBJ2-5,TRBV10-3,-,TRBD2,AISGAGGIETQY
14,TRBJ1-1,TRBV5-4,-,TRBD1,ASSQHPQQGADEAF
11,TRBJ1-6,TRBV25-1,-,-,ASSEFEVSPLH